Sequencing of this TCR beta chain was carried out in a study of cytomegalovirus exposure and HLA in healthy donors. Study-wide background: An earlier analysis identified 117 million unique TCR beta sequences in about 170 million T cells. Across roughly 400 genotyped donors, about 80% landed in the Caucasian-associated ancestry cluster.

Deletions cut 2 bases from V and 1 base from J, with 8 bases between. CDR1 and CDR2 from the germline V gene are KGHSH and LQKENI. The CDR3 has 14 residues. About this clone itself: What it binds is unknown.

Study observations and caveats: Researchers reported in a later analysis that common viral pathogens appeared linked to several top clusters.

PCR used 60 Vbeta primers and 13 Jbeta primers. Sequenced by immunoSEQ multiplex PCR; TCRdb stores in-frame clones only, minus some. The sample lists 120,000 or so clones, about three quarters seen once, with 30% in the top ten. The chain combines TRBV18 with TRBJ1-1; D ambiguous. The TCR comes from a man aged 55 to 70 in good health and CMV-seropositive. Specimen: PBMCs. The CDR3 reads CASSPTAGNTEAFF. DNA of the CDR3: TGTGCCAGCTCACCAACAGCAGGGAACACTGAAGCTTTCTTT.